The 27 T cell receptor beta chains listed next were all sequenced from one sample in a study of CD8+ T cells in alopecia areata. As for treatment: oral pan-JAK inhibitor, 5-10 mg twice daily. After isolation, RNA underwent reverse transcription to generate cDNA as the sequencing template. TCRdb keeps only in-frame clones here, not all; method: immunoSEQ multiplex PCR. The table lists 200,000 to 250,000 clones, less than 45% of them singletons. The input for sequencing was CD4+ T cells sorted from blood, taken between weeks 30 and 35, from a patient treated with tofacitinib. These receptors came from a human donor with alopecia areata.

J is TRBJ1-2 and V is TRBV6-1; possible D gene TRBD1, 5 bases. The CDR3 has 13 amino acids. V was clipped by 2 bases and J by 2 bases, with 6 bases between them. The germline V gene encodes CDR1 MNHNS and CDR2 SASEGT. CDR3 nucleotides: TGTGCCAGCAGTGAAAAGGGGAACTATGGCTACACCTTC. Its translation: CASSEKGNYGYTF.

This clone was detected a few times. The V and J genes are TRBV14 and TRBJ2-7; D is ambiguous. Looked up from germline, CDR1 is SGHDN and CDR2 is FVKESK. With 0 bases removed from V and 7 bases from J, the gap between germline ends came to 13 bases. The CDR3 is 14 residues long. CDR3 loop: CASSQDRVSREQYF. CDR3 nucleotides: TGTGCCAGCAGCCAAGATAGGGTCTCTAGGGAGCAGTACTTC.

This clone was seen a handful of times. The chain recombines TRBV30 with TRBJ2-1; the match to TRBD1 covers 9 bases. CDR1 is GTSNPN, CDR2 SVGIG, per germline (reference sequence). The trim removed 5 bases at V and 7 bases at J, leaving 9 bases unmatched. This CDR3 spans 14 amino acids. CDR3 amino acids: CAWDRGRLSNEQFF. DNA of the CDR3: TGTGCCTGGGACAGGGGGAGACTATCGAATGAGCAGTTCTTC. Full variable domain (rest looked up from reference TRBV30 and TRBJ2-1): SQTIHQWPATLVQPVGSPLSLECTVEGTSNPNLYWYRQAAGRGLQLLFYSVGIGQISSEVPQNLSASRPQDRQFILSSKKLLLSDSGFYLCAWDRGRLSNEQFFGPGTRLTVL.

The V and J genes are TRBV5-1 and TRBJ1-5; unclear D gene. V dropped 0 bases and J dropped 1 base, with 8 bases sitting between them. The V gene's germline CDR1 is SGHRS and CDR2 YFSETQ. The CDR3 covers 15 residues. The CDR3 nucleotides are TGCGCCAGCAGCTTGGAAGGACGGAGCAATCAGCCCCAGCATTTT. The encoded protein is CASSLEGRSNQPQHF.

The chain uses TRBV28 and TRBJ1-2; 7 nucleotides agree with TRBD1. The V and J ends lost 7 bases and 5 bases, in that order; junction bases with no gene match: 1. Looked up from germline, CDR1 is MDHEN and CDR2 is SYDVKM. The CDR3 covers 11 residues. The DNA for the CDR3 is TGTGCCAGCACAGGGGGTTATGGCTACACCTTC. Protein sequence: CASTGGYGYTF.

The chain has TRBV9 and TRBJ2-7, with a weak D call TRBD2 (6 bases). The CDR3 length is 14 residues. The germline V gene has CDR1 SGDLS and CDR2 YYNGEE. V gave up 0 bases and J gave up 3 bases, with 10 bases separating them. The CDR3 reads CASSVGSSGYEQYF. CDR3 in DNA: TGTGCCAGCAGCGTAGGGAGTAGCGGCTACGAGCAGTACTTC.

The V and J genes are TRBV30 and TRBJ2-7, with TRBD1 matching over 7 bases. Germline values: CDR1 GTSNPN, CDR2 SVGIG (reference sequence). The CDR3 is 12 residues long. After removal of 5 bases from V and 5 bases from J, the junction contained 6 bases not matched to a gene. CDR3 DNA: TGTGCCTGGGATCTACAGGGGAACGAGCAGTACTTC. This codes for CAWDLQGNEQYF.

The chain is built from TRBV30 and TRBJ2-6; D is uncertain. The ends were cut back, 0 bases at V and 3 bases at J, with 9 bases in the middle. Germline lookup yields CDR1 GTSNPN and CDR2 SVGIG (reference sequence). The CDR3 spans 15 residues. In nucleotides, the CDR3 is TGTGCCTGGAGTGTGATGGGGAATGGGGCCAACGTCCTGACTTTC. Encoded protein: CAWSVMGNGANVLTF.

The chain uses TRBV10-1 and TRBJ2-1; D gene unclear. This CDR3 has 11 residues. The germline V and J ends were trimmed by 9 bases and 7 bases, with 10 bases remaining between them. Per germline, CDR1 WNHNN and CDR2 SYGVQD (reference sequence). The CDR3 sequence is CASPLGNEQFF. For the CDR3, the DNA is TGCGCCAGTCCCTTGGGGAATGAGCAGTTCTTC.

This clone was counted between two and nine times. The J gene is TRBJ2-1, the V gene TRBV5-1; either TRBD1 or TRBD2 may fit D (5 bases each). Germline-derived CDR1 and CDR2 are SGHRS and YFSETQ. V lost 2 bases to trimming and J lost 5 bases, with 11 bases between them. CDR3 length: 14 amino acids. CDR3 nucleotides: TGCGCCAGCAGCTTCCAGGGAGAACACAATGAGCAGTTCTTC. This gives the protein CASSFQGEHNEQFF.

This clone was recorded many times. The gene calls are TRBV6-6 and TRBJ1-1, with D hard to call. CDR1 MNHNY and CDR2 SVGAGI come from the germline V gene (reference sequence). This CDR3 has 12 residues. V lost 0 bases, J lost 1 base, and 0 bases lay in between. CDR3 sequence (DNA): TGTGCCAGCAGTTACTCGAACACTGAAGCTTTCTTT. It codes for CASSYSNTEAFF.

The chain combines TRBV2 with TRBJ1-5; D ambiguous. Germline CDR1 is SNHLY and CDR2 is FYNNEI. V lost 0 bases and J lost 3, with 3 bases in between. The CDR3 loop spans 13 amino acids. The CDR3 sequence: CASSEAPNQPQHF. DNA of the CDR3: TGTGCCAGCAGTGAAGCCCCCAATCAGCCCCAGCATTTT. Together with reference TRBV2 and TRBJ1-5, the CDR3 gives the full variable domain: EPEVTQTPSHQVTQMGQEVILRCVPISNHLYFYWYRQILGQKVEFLVSFYNNEISEKSEIFDDQFSVERPDGSNFTLKIRSTKLEDSAMYFCASSEAPNQPQHFGDGTRLSIL.

Only a few counts were recorded for this clone. This sequence joins TRBV2 and TRBJ1-5; unclear D gene. The germline CDR1 and CDR2 sequences are SNHLY and FYNNEI. With 8 bases removed from V and 4 bases from J, the gap between germline ends came to 12 bases. The CDR3 is 13 amino acids. CDR3 bases: TGTGCCAGCGGGAGGGAGAATAATCAGCCCCAGCATTTT. Encoded protein: CASGRENNQPQHF.

This clone was seen once. The gene calls are TRBV4-2 and TRBJ2-6; the match to TRBD2 covers 8 bases. Germline CDR1 is LGHNA and CDR2 is YNFKEQ. V lost 4 bases and J lost 2; bases outside the gene matches: 10. CDR3 length: 18 residues. CDR3 nucleotide sequence: TGTGCCAGCAGCCCCCCAGCGGGGGCCTTAGCTGGGGCCAACGTCCTGACTTTC. Its translation is CASSPPAGALAGANVLTF.

The rearrangement uses TRBV30 and TRBJ2-6; TRBD1 agrees at 9 bases. The CDR3 has 15 amino acids. After removal of 4 bases from V and 0 bases from J, the junction contained 1 base not matched to a gene. Germline CDR1 GTSNPN, CDR2 SVGIG (reference sequence). CDR3 in DNA: TGTGCCTGGATGGGACAGGGCTCTGGGGCCAACGTCCTGACTTTC. Translation: CAWMGQGSGANVLTF.

The V and J genes are TRBV29-1 and TRBJ2-1; 11 nucleotides line up with TRBD1. Losses at the gene ends were 8 bases for V and 7 bases for J; bases not matched to a gene: 13. The CDR3 has 15 amino acids. From germline, CDR1 is SQVTM and CDR2 ANQGSEA. The CDR3 sequence is CSTWTGGFWGNEQFF. DNA of the CDR3: TGCAGCACCTGGACAGGGGGCTTTTGGGGAAATGAGCAGTTCTTC.

The gene calls are TRBV5-1 and TRBJ2-1, with TRBD2 identical over 7 bases. CDR3 length equals 15 residues. The V segment lost 0 bases and the J segment 8 bases; nucleotides outside the gene matches: 8. Germline V gene sequence: CDR1 SGHRS, CDR2 YFSETQ. The CDR3 DNA sequence: TGCGCCAGCAGCTTGGTTGTGGGAGGGCAGCATGAGCAGTTCTTC. Residues: CASSLVVGGQHEQFF.

The rearrangement links TRBV29-1 to TRBJ1-1; D is undetermined. The CDR3 extends over 13 amino acids. The V gene lost 0 bases and the J gene lost 1 base, with 6 bases spanning the gap. Germline assignment: CDR1 SQVTM and CDR2 ANQGSEA. CDR3 coding DNA: TGCAGCGTTGAAGAGGGCTGGAACACTGAAGCTTTCTTT. Translated: CSVEEGWNTEAFF.

Only a few counts were recorded for this clone. The chain has TRBV9 and TRBJ2-3; D is unclear. Germline V CDR1 and CDR2: SGDLS, YYNGEE. V gave up 3 bases and J gave up 11 bases, with 16 bases separating them. The CDR3 is 13 residues long. The CDR3 region has the DNA TGTGCCAGCAGCGGAAGTAGGCTTTCGGGGCAGTATTTT. Its translation is CASSGSRLSGQYF.

This chain links TRBV30 with TRBJ2-4, with 8 bases identical to TRBD2. V was pared by 2 bases and J by 7 bases, with 7 bases of the junction left unmatched. From germline, CDR1 is GTSNPN and CDR2 SVGIG (reference sequence). This CDR3 is 14 amino acids long. This chain's CDR3 is CAWSPGLAPNIQYF. CDR3 in DNA: TGTGCCTGGAGTCCCGGACTAGCTCCTAACATTCAGTACTTC.

V gene TRBV7-9 combines with J gene TRBJ1-4, with TRBD1 matching 7 bases. This CDR3 has 14 amino acids. J lost 7 bases, V lost 0 bases, and 2 bases had no gene match. Per germline, CDR1 SEHNR and CDR2 FQNEAQ (reference sequence). CDR3 in amino acids: CASSLAGGGEKLFF. The CDR3 DNA reads as TGTGCCAGCAGCTTAGCAGGGGGCGGTGAAAAACTGTTTTTT.

The rearrangement uses TRBV7-9 and TRBJ2-7; 8 bases align to TRBD1. V dropped 5 bases and J dropped 6; count of bases not matched to a gene: 9. CDR1 SEHNR and CDR2 FQNEAQ come from the germline V gene (reference sequence). The CDR3 spans 14 residues. The CDR3 nucleotides read TGTGCCAGCAGCCCGACAGGGGCCGTTGTCGAGCAGTACTTC. It yields the protein CASSPTGAVVEQYF.

This clone has a single count. The chain carries TRBV29-1 and TRBJ1-2; D is uncertain. The CDR3 runs 10 residues. The V gene lost 2 bases and the J gene lost 10 bases, with 8 bases spanning the gap. Germline CDR1 and CDR2: SQVTM and ANQGSEA. The CDR3 region has the DNA TGCAGCGTTGAAACCGGACCCTACACCTTC. Its translation: CSVETGPYTF.

This chain uses TRBV6-5 with TRBJ1-4; no reliable D call. This CDR3 is built from 13 residues. V was pared by 6 bases and J by 3 bases, with 8 bases between. Germline CDR1 and CDR2: MNHEY and SVGAGI. For the CDR3, the DNA is TGTGCCAGCAGGAATCCTTCTAATGAAAAACTGTTTTTT. Encoded protein: CASRNPSNEKLFF.

The genes are TRBV30 and TRBJ1-2; no reliable D call. The V and J ends lost 0 bases and 5 bases respectively, with 10 bases between them. CDR3 length equals 13 residues. From germline, CDR1 is GTSNPN and CDR2 SVGIG (reference sequence). The CDR3 sequence: CAWSVGPVYGYTF. CDR3 in DNA: TGTGCCTGGAGTGTAGGCCCAGTGTATGGCTACACCTTC.

The V call is TRBV4-1, the J call TRBJ1-5; D call uncertain. This CDR3 contains 17 residues. Germline V gene sequence: CDR1 MGHRA, CDR2 YSYEKL. Trimming shortened V by 0 bases and J by 5 bases, and 17 bases separated the two germline ends. The CDR3 is CASSQDLLGGNYQPQHF. In DNA form, the CDR3 reads TGCGCCAGCAGCCAAGATTTGTTGGGAGGGAATTATCAGCCCCAGCATTTT.

The rearrangement joins TRBV7-2 to TRBJ2-6; either TRBD1 or TRBD2 may fit D (5 bases each). V gave up 4 bases and J gave up 0 bases, with 10 bases separating them. This CDR3 region has 16 residues. Germline V gene sequence: CDR1 SGHTA, CDR2 FQGNSA. In DNA form, the CDR3 reads TGTGCCAGCAGCTCTCGGGGCCGCTCTGGGGCCAACGTCCTGACTTTC. Its protein product is CASSSRGRSGANVLTF.